The clone carrying this T cell receptor beta chain was seen more than once but under ten times. The CDR3 is 15 amino acids. Trimming stripped 3 bases from V and 0 bases from J, with 10 bases between. The germline gives CDR1 SGHVS, CDR2 FQNEAQ. TCRdb recomputed calls from the 5' RACE reads with MiXCR, one row per CDR3 protein. Here the sample spans under 8,500 distinct CDR3 sequences, approximately 52% being singletons. This TCR came from a female donor with breast cancer. The V call is TRBV7-8, the J call TRBJ2-3, with D tentatively TRBD2 (5 bases). Sequencing input: memory CD4+ T cells sorted from a lymph node. Regarding subset: memory CD4+ T cells, CD4+CD45RO+CD25-. This CDR3 is CASSLRGLSTDTQYF. The CDR3, as DNA: TGTGCCAGCAGCTTGAGAGGACTCAGCACAGATACGCAGTATTTT.